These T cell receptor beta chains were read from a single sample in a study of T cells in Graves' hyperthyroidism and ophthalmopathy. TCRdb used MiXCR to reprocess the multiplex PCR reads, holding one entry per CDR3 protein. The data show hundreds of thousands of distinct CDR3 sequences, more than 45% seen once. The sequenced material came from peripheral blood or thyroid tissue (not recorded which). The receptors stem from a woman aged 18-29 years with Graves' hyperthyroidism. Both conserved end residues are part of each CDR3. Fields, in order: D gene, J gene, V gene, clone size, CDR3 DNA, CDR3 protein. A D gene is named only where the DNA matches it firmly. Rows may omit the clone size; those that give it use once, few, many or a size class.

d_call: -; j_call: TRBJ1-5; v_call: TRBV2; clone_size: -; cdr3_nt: TGTGCCAGCAGCTTATTGGGGCAGGGGATCAATCAGCCCCAGCATTTT; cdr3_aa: CASSLLGQGINQPQHF
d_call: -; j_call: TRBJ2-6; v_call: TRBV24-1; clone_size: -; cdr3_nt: TGTGCCACCAGTGGAAAGGGCACTGGGGCCAACGTCCTGACTTTC; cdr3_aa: CATSGKGTGANVLTF
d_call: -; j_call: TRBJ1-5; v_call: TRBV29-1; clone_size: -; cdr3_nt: TGCAGCGAACATGGAGGAGGAGATCAGCCCCAGCATTTT; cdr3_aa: CSEHGGGDQPQHF
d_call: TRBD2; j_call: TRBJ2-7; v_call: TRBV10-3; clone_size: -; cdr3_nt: TGTGCCGCCCGGGGGGGCTACGAGCAGTACTTC; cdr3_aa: CAARGGYEQYF
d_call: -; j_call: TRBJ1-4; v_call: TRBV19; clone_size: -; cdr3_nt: TGTGCCAGTTCGGGATATGGGTATGAAAAACTGTTTTTT; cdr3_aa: CASSGYGYEKLFF
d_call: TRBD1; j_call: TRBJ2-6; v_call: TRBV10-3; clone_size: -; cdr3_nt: TGTGCCAGCAGTTACTGGGACAGTTCCTCTGGGGCCAACGTCCTGACTTTC; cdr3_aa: CASSYWDSSSGANVLTF
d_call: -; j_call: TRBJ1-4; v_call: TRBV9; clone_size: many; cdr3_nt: TGTGCCAGCAGCGTAGCTCAGGGTCGTAATGAAAAACTGTTTTTT; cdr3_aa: CASSVAQGRNEKLFF
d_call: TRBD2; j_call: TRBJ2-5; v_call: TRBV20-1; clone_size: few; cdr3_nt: TGCAGTGCTAGAGATAAGCTAGCGGGGATAGCCCAAGAGACCCAGTACTTC; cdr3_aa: CSARDKLAGIAQETQYF
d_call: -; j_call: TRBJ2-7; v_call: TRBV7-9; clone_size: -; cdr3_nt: TGTGCCAGCACCCCAATGGAGAGCTACGAGCAGTACTTC; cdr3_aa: CASTPMESYEQYF
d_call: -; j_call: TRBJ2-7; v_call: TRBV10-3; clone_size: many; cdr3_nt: TGTGCCATCAGCCTGCGGGGCGACGCTGGCGAGCAGTACTTC; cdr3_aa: CAISLRGDAGEQYF
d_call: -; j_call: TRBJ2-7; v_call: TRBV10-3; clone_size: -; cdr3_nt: TGTGCCATCCGTGCCTTCTACCCCTACGAGCAGTACTTC; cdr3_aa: CAIRAFYPYEQYF
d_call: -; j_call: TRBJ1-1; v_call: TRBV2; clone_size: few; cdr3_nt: TGTGCCAGCACCCGGGACCCCAAGGTGACTGAAGCTTTCTTT; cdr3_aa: CASTRDPKVTEAFF
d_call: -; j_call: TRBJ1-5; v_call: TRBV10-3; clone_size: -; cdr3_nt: TGTGCCACACTATCACGGGACAATCAGCCCCAGCATTTT; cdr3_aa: CATLSRDNQPQHF
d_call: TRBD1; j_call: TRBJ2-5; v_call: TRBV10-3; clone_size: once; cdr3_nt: TGTGCCATCAGTGAGTCGGGACAGGAGGGGGAAGAGACCCAGTACTTC; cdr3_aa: CAISESGQEGEETQYF
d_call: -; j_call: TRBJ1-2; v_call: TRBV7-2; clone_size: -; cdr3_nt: TGTGCCAGCAGGACTAACTATGGCTACACCTTC; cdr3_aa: CASRTNYGYTF
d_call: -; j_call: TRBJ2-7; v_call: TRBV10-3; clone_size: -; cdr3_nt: TGTGCCATCAGCCAGGGAGGCTACGAGCAGTACTTC; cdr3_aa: CAISQGGYEQYF
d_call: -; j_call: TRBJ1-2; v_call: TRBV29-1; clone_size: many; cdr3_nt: TGCAGCGTTGAAGAGGGCCTCAGTGCTAACTATGGCTACACCTTC; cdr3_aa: CSVEEGLSANYGYTF
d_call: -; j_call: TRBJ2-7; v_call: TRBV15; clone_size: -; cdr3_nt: TGTGCCACCAGCAGAGATAGGGGGAATGGCTACGAGCAGTACTTC; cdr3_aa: CATSRDRGNGYEQYF
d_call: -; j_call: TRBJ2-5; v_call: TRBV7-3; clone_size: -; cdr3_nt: TGTGCCAGCAGCCATCTCAGGCAGGGCGGTCAAGAGACCCAGTACTTC; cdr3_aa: CASSHLRQGGQETQYF
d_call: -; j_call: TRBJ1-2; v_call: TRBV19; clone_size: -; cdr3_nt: TGTGCCAGTAGTATGAGAGGGGACTATGGCTACACCTTC; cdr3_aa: CASSMRGDYGYTF
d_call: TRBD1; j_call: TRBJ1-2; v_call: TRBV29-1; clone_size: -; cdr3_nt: TGCAGCGCCGCGACAGGGCGGGACACCTTC; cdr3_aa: CSAATGRDTF
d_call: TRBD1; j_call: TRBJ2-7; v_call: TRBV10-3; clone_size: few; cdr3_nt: TGTGCCATCCTACCGAAACGGACAGGTACCCACGAGCAGTACTTC; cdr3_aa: CAILPKRTGTHEQYF
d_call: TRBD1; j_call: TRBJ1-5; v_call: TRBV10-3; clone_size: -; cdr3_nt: TGTGCCATCAGTATGGACAGGGGGGGTCAGCCCCAGCATTTT; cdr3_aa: CAISMDRGGQPQHF
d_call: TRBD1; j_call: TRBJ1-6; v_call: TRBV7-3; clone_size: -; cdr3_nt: TGTGCCAGCAGCTTGGGGACAGACGAACACTTT; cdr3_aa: CASSLGTDEHF
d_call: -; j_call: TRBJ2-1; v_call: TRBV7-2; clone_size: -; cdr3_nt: TGTGCCAGCAGCTTACAAGGCGATGAGCAGTTCTTC; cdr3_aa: CASSLQGDEQFF
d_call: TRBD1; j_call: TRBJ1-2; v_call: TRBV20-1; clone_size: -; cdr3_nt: TGCAGTGCTAGAGCGGGACAGGGCGATGGCTACACCTTC; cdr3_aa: CSARAGQGDGYTF
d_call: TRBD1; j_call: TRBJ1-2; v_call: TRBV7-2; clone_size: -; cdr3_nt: TGTGCCAGCTCACCAACGGGACAGGCCTATGGCTACACCTTC; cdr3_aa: CASSPTGQAYGYTF
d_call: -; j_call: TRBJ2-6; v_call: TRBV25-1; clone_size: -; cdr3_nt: TGTGCCAGCAGGGGGATTGACTCTGGGGCCAACGTCCTGACTTTC; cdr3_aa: CASRGIDSGANVLTF
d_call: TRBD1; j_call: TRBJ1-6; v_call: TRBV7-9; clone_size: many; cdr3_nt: TGTGCCAGCACCTTCGACAGGGCCCTTGATTCACCCCTCCACTTT; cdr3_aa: CASTFDRALDSPLHF
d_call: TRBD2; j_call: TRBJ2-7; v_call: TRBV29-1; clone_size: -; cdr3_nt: TGCAGCGTTGAAGGGGCGGGAGGCTTCTACGAGCAGTACTTC; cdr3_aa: CSVEGAGGFYEQYF
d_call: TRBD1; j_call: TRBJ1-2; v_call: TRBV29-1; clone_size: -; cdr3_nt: TGCAGCGTTGTCTCTCCCGGACAGGCCTCTAACTATGGCTACGCCTTC; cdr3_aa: CSVVSPGQASNYGYAF
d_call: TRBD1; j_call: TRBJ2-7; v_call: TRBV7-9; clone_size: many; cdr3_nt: TGTGCCAGCAGCTTAGTGGACAGGGACTACGAGCAGTACTTC; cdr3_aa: CASSLVDRDYEQYF